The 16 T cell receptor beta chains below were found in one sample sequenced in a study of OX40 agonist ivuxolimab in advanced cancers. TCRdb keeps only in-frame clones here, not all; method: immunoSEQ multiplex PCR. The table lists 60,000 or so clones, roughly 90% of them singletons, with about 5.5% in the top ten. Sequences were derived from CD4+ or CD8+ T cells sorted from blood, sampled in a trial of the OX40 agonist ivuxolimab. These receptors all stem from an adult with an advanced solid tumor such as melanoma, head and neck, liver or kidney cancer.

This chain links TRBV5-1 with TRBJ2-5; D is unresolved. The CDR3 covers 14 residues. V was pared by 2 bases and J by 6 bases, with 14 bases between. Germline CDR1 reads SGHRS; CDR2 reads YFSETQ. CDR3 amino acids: CASSLETGMKTQYF. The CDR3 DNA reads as TGCGCCAGCAGCTTAGAGACGGGCATGAAGACCCAGTACTTC.

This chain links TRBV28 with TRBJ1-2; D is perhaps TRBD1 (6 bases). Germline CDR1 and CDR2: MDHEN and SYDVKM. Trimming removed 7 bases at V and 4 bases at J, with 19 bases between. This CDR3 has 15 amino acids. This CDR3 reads CASTPTGNVGYGYTF. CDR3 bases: TGTGCCAGCACCCCTACAGGGAACGTTGGCTATGGCTACACCTTC.

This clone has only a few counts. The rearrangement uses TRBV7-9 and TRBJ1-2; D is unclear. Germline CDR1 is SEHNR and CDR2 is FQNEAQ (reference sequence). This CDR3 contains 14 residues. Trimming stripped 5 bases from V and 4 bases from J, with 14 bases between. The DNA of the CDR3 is TGTGCCAGCAGCCTGGACGGCGAAACCTATGGCTACACCTTC. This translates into CASSLDGETYGYTF.

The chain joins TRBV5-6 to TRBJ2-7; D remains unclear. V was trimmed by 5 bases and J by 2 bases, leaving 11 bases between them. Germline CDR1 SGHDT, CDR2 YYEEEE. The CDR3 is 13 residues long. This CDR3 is CASRKSPTYEQYF. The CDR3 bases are TGTGCCAGCAGAAAGTCGCCCACCTACGAGCAGTACTTC.

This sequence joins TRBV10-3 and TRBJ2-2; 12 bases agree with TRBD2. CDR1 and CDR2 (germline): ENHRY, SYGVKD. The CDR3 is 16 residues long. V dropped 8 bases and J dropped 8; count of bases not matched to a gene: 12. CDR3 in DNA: TGTGCCATCGCTAGCGGGAGGGCCACGACAGCGGGGGAGCTGTTTTTT. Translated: CAIASGRATTAGELFF.

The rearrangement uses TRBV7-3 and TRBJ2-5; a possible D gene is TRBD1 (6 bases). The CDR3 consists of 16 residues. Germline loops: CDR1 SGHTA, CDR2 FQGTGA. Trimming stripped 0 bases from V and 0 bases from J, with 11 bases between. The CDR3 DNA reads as TGTGCCAGCAGCTTAACATATGGGGACAACCAAGAGACCCAGTACTTC. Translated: CASSLTYGDNQETQYF. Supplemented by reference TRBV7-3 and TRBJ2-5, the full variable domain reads GAGVSQTPSNKVTEKGKYVELRCDPISGHTALYWYRQSLGQGPEFLIYFQGTGAADDSGLPNDRFFAVRPEGSVSTLKIQRTERGDSAVYLCASSLTYGDNQETQYFGPGTRLLVL.

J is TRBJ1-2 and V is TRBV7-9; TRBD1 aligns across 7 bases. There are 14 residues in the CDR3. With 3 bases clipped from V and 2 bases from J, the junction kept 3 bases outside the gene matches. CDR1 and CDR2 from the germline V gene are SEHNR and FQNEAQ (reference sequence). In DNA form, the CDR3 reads TGTGCCAGCAGCTTTACAGGGGCAAACTATGGCTACACCTTC. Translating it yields CASSFTGANYGYTF.

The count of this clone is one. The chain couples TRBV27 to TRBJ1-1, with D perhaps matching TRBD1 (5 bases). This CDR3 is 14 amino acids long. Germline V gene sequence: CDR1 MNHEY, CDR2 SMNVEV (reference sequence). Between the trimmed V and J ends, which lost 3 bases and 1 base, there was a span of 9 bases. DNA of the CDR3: TGTGCCAGCAGTTTTTACGGGGCGAACACTGAAGCTTTCTTT. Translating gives CASSFYGANTEAFF.

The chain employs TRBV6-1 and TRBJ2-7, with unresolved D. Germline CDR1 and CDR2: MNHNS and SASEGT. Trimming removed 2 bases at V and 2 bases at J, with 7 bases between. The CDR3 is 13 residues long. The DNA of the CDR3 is TGTGCCAGCAGTGAATCAGGAGCCTACGAGCAGTACTTC. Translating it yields CASSESGAYEQYF.

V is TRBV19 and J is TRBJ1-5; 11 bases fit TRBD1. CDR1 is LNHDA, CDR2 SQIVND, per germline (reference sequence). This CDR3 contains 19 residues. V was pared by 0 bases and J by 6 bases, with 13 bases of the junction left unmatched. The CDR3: CASSIDLGTGGKRGQPQHF. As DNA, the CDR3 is TGTGCCAGTAGTATAGATCTCGGGACAGGGGGAAAGCGAGGTCAGCCCCAGCATTTT.

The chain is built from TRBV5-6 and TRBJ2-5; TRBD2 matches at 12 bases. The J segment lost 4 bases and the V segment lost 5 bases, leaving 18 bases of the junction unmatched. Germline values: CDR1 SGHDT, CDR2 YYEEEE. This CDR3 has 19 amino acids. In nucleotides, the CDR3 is TGTGCCAGCAGTCGAACCCCGGGACTAGCGGGTTTTTGGGGAGAGACCCAGTACTTC. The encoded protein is CASSRTPGLAGFWGETQYF.

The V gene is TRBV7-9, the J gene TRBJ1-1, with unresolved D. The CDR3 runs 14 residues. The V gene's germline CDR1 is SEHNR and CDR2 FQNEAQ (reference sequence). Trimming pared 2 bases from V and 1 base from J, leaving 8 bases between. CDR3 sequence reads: CASSLLGENTEAFF. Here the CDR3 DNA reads TGTGCCAGCAGCTTATTGGGAGAGAACACTGAAGCTTTCTTT.

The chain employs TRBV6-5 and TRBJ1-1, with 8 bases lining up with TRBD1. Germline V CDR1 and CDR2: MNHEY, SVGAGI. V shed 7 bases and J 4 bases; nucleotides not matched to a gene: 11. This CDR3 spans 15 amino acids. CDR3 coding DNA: TGTGCCAGCATGGCGGGTAGACAGGGGAGCACTGAAGCTTTCTTT. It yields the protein CASMAGRQGSTEAFF.

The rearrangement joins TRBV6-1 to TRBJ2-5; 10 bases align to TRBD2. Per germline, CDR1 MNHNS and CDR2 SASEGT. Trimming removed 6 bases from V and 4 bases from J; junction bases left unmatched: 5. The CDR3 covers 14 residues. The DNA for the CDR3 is TGTGCCAGCAGCGTAGCGGGGGGCACAGAGACCCAGTACTTC. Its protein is CASSVAGGTETQYF.

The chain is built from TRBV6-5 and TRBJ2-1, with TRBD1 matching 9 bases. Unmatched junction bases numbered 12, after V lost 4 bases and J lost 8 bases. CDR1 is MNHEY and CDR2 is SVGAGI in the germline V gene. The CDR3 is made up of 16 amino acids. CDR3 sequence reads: CASSLSMGQGVDEQFF. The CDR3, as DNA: TGTGCCAGCAGTTTGTCCATGGGACAGGGCGTGGATGAGCAGTTCTTC.

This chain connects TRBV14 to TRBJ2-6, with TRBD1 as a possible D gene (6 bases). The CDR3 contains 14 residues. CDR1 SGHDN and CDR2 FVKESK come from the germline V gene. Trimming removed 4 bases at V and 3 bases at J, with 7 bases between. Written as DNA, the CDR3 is TGTGCCAGCAGCCGGGGGCTTGGGGCCAACGTCCTGACTTTC. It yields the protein CASSRGLGANVLTF. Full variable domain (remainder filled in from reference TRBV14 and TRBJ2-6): EAGVTQFPSHSVIEKGQTVTLRCDPISGHDNLYWYRRVMGKEIKFLLHFVKESKQDESGMPNNRFLAERTGGTYSTLKVQPAELEDSGVYFCASSRGLGANVLTFGAGSRLTVL.